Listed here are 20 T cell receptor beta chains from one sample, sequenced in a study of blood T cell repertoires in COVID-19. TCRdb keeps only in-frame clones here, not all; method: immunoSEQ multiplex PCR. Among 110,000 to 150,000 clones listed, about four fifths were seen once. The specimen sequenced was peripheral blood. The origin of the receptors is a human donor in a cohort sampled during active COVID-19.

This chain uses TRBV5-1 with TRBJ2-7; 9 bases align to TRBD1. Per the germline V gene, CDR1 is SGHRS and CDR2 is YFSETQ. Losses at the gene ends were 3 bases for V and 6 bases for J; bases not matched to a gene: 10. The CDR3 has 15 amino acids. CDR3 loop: CASSSTGTGSGEQYF. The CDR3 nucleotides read TGCGCCAGCAGCTCCACCGGGACAGGGTCGGGCGAGCAGTACTTC.

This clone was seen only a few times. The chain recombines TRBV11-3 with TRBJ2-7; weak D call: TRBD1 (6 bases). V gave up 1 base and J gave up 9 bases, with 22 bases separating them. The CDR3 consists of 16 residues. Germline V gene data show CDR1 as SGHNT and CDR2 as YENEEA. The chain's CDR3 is CASSLGLVGTPPGQYF. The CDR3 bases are TGTGCCAGCAGCTTAGGGCTAGTGGGGACACCCCCAGGGCAGTACTTC.

CDR3 nucleotide sequence: TGTGCCAGCAGACGCAAACTGAGTAGCAATCAGCCCCAGCATTTT. Its protein product is CASRRKLSSNQPQHF. The J gene is TRBJ1-5, the V gene TRBV6-5; D call uncertain. CDR3 length: 15 residues. Trimming took off 6 bases at V and 0 bases at J, with 12 bases between the two ends. CDR1 is MNHEY and CDR2 is SVGAGI in the germline V gene.

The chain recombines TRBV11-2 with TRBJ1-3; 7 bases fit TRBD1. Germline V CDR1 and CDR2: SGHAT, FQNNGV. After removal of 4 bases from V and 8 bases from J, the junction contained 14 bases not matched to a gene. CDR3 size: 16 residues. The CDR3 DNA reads TGTGCCAGCAGCTCAAGTATTCGCCGACAGGGAGACACCATATATTTT. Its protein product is CASSSSIRRQGDTIYF.

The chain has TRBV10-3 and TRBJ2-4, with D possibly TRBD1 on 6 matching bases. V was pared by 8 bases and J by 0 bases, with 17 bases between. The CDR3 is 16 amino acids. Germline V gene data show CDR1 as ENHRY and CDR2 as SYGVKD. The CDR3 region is CAIVGIAGEAKNIQYF. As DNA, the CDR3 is TGTGCCATCGTTGGTATTGCAGGGGAAGCCAAAAACATTCAGTACTTC.

In DNA form, the CDR3 reads TGTGCCAGCAGCTTAGAACAGGGGTTCGAGCAGTACTTC. Protein: CASSLEQGFEQYF. The V gene is TRBV11-1, the J gene TRBJ2-7, with 7 bases that match TRBD1. V was clipped by 1 base and J by 6 bases; unmatched bases: 3. The CDR3 has 13 amino acids. CDR1 and CDR2 (germline): SGHAT, FQDESV (reference sequence).

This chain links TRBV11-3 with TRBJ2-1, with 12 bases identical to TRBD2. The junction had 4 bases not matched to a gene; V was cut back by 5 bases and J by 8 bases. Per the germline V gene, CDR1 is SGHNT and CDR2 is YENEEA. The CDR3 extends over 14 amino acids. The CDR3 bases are TGTGCCAGCAGCCTAGCGGGAGGGCCGTATGAGCAGTTCTTC. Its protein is CASSLAGGPYEQFF. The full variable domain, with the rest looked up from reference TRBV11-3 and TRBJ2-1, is EAGVVQSPRYKIIEKKQPVAFWCNPISGHNTLYWYLQNLGQGPELLIRYENEEAVDDSQLPKDRFSAERLKGVDSTLKIQPAELGDSAVYLCASSLAGGPYEQFFGPGTRLTVL.

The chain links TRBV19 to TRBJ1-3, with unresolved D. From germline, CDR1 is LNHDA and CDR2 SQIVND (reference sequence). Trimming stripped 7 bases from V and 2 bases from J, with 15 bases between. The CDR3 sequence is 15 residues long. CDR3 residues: CASKGGGLAGNTIYF. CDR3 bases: TGTGCCAGTAAGGGAGGAGGGCTGGCTGGAAACACCATATATTTT.

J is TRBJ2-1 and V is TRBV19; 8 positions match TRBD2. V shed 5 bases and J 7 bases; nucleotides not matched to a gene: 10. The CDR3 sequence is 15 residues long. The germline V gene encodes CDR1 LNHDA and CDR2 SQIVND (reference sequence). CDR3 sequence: CASSGSGTRGNEQFF. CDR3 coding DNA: TGTGCCAGTAGTGGCTCCGGGACTAGAGGGAATGAGCAGTTCTTC.

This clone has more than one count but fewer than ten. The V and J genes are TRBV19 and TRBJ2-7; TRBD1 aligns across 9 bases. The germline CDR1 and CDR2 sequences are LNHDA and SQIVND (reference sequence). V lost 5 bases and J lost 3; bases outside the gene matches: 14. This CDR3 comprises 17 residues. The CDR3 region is CASSSGQGQARNYEQYF. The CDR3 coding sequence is TGTGCCAGTAGTTCGGGACAGGGACAGGCCAGGAACTACGAGCAGTACTTC.

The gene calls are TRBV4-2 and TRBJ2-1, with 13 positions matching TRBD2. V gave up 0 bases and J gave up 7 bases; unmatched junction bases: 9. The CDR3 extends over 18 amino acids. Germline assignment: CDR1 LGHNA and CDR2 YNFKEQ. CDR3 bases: TGTGCCAGCAGCCAAGAAACCACTAGCGGGAGGGCCGGGAATGAGCAGTTCTTC. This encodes CASSQETTSGRAGNEQFF.

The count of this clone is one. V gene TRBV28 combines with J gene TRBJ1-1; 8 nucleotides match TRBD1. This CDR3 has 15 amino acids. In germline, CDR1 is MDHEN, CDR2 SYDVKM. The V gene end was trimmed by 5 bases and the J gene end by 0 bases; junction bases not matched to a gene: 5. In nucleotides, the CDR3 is TGTGCCAGCAGTCCATTGACAGGGGTGAACACTGAAGCTTTCTTT. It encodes CASSPLTGVNTEAFF.

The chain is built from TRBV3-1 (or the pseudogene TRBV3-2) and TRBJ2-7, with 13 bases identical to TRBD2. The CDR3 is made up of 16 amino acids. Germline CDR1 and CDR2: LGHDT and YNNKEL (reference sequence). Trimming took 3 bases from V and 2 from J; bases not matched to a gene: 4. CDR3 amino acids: CASSQELAGGTYEQYF. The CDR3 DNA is TGTGCCAGCAGCCAGGAACTAGCGGGAGGGACCTACGAGCAGTACTTC.

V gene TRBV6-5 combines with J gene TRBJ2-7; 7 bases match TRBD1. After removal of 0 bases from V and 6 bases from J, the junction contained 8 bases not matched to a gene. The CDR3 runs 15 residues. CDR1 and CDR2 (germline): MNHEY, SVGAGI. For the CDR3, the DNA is TGTGCCAGCAGTTACTCGTCCAGGGGGTACGTCGAGCAGTACTTC. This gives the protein CASSYSSRGYVEQYF.

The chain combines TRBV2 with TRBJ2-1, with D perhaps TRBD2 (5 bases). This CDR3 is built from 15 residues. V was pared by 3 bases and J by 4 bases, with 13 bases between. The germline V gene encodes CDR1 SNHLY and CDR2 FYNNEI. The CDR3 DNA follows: TGTGCCAGCAGTGAGTTGGGAATAGCGTACAATGAGCAGTTCTTC. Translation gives CASSELGIAYNEQFF.

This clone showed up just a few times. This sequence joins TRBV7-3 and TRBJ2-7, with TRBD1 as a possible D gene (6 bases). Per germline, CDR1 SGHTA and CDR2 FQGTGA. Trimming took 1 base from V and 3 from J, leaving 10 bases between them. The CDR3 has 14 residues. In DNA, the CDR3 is TGTGCCAGCAGCTTAAAGCCGGACAGCTACGAGCAGTACTTC. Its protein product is CASSLKPDSYEQYF.

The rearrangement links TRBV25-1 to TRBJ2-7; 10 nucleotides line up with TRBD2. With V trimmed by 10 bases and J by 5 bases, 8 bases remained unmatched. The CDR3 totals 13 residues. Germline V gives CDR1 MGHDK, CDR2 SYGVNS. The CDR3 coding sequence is TGTGCCACCTCTAGCGGGAGCCGCCACGAGCAGTACTTC. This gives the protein CATSSGSRHEQYF.

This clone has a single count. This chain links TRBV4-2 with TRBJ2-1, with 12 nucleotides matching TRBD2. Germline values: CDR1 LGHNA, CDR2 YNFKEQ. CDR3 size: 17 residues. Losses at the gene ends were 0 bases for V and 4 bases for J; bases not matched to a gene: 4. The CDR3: CASSQDLAGGVYNEQFF. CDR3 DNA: TGTGCCAGCAGCCAAGATCTAGCGGGAGGGGTTTACAATGAGCAGTTCTTC.

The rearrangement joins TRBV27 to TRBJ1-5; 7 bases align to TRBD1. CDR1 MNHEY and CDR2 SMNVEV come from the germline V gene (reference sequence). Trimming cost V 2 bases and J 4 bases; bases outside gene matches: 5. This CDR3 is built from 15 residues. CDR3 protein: CASSLTYRGNQPQHF. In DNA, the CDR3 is TGTGCCAGCAGTTTAACATACAGGGGAAATCAGCCCCAGCATTTT.

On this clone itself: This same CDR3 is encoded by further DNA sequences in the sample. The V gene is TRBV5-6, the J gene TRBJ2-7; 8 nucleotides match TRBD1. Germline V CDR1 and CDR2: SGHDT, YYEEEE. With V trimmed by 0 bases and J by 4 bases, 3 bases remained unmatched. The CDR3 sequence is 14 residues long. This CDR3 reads CASSLGQGAYEQYF. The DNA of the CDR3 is TGTGCCAGCAGCTTGGGCCAGGGGGCTTACGAGCAGTACTTC.